This TCR beta chain originates from a study of T and B cells in COVID-19 patients. Study in general: Active-infection patients were older, median 67 years, than recovered patients, median roughly 35 years.

Each TRB amplification used roughly 220-550 ng of genomic DNA from blood. This clonotype qualifies as medium-sized (0.01 to 0.1%). Between the trimmed V and J ends, which lost 4 bases and 11 bases, there was a span of 14 bases. Germline values: CDR1 SEHNR, CDR2 FQNEAQ (reference sequence). The length of the CDR3 is 12 residues. TRB rearrangements were amplified by multiplex PCR with BIOMED2 TRB-A/B primers. Using its own MiXCR run on the multiplex PCR reads, TCRdb lists one record per CDR3 protein. The sample carries around 9,000 distinct CDR3 sequences, approximately 33% recorded once. The clonotype was recovered from a human donor who had recovered from COVID-19. Material for sequencing was blood. The chain couples TRBV7-9 to TRBJ1-1; no reliable D call. The CDR3 coding sequence is TGTGCCAGCAGCTCCGGGCTCCGCGACGCTTTCTTT. It specifies CASSSGLRDAFF.